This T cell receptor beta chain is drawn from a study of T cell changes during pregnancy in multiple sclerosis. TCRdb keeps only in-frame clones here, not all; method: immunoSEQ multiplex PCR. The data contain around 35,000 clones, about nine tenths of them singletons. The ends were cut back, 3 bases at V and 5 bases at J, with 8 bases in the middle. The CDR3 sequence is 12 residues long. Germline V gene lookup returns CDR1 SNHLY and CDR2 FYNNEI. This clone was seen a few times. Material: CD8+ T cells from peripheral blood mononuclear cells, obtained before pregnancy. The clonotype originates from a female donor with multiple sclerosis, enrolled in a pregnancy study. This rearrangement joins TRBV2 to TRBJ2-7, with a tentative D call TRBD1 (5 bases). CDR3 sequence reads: CASSESRDEQYF. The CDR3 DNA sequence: TGTGCCAGCAGTGAGAGCAGGGACGAGCAGTACTTC.